Below are 12 T cell receptor beta chains sequenced from a single sample in a study of regulatory T cells in long-lasting Graves disease. This sample's time point: newly diagnosed GD, antithyroid drugs for less than 3 months. From PBMCs, RNA was extracted and then used to make the TCR library. Both iRepertoire HTBI primers and Arm-PCR of CDR3 regions were used to build the TCR beta libraries. TCRdb reprocessed the multiplex PCR reads via MiXCR and lists one record per CDR3 protein. Altogether approximately 490,000 distinct CDR3 sequences are present, about 17% being singletons, with the ten largest covering more than 9%. The sample was also reused in another study, on T cells in Graves' hyperthyroidism and ophthalmopathy.

Sequencing was performed on peripheral blood mononuclear cells (PBMCs), taken at new diagnosis, from a patient treated with antithyroid drugs. These receptors originate from a man aged 40-49 years with Graves disease.

This clonotype turned up a few times. The chain combines TRBV7-2 with TRBJ2-2; perhaps D is TRBD1 or TRBD2 (5 bases each). V shed 5 bases and J shed 1 base, with 11 bases lying between them. Germline values: CDR1 SGHTA, CDR2 FQGNSA. The CDR3 is made up of 15 amino acids. Here the CDR3 reads CASSPRGMNTGELFF. The CDR3 DNA sequence: TGTGCCAGCAGCCCGAGGGGCATGAACACCGGGGAGCTGTTTTTT.

CDR3 coding DNA: TGTGCCAGCACTCCAGGGACTAGCGGGAAAGCCTACGAGCAGTACTTC. Translation: CASTPGTSGKAYEQYF. The chain joins TRBV6-8 to TRBJ2-3, with 13 bases lining up with TRBD2. With the DNA end fitting TRBJ2-7 better, the J assignment may be wrong. This CDR3 is built from 16 residues. Germline V lookup: CDR1 MNHGY, CDR2 SAAAGT.

This clonotype was detected a few times. The rearrangement joins TRBV7-9 to TRBJ1-3; D not certain. Germline-derived CDR1 and CDR2 are SEHNR and FQNEAQ (reference sequence). The CDR3 totals 10 residues. V lost 1 base and J 15 bases, leaving 7 bases between the germline ends. In nucleotides, the CDR3 is TGTGCCAGCAGCTTAGTCGGGTCATATTTT. It specifies CASSLVGSYF. Full variable domain (rest looked up from reference TRBV7-9 and TRBJ1-3): DTGVSQNPRHKITKRGQNVTFRCDPISEHNRLYWYRQTLGQGPEFLTYFQNEAQLEKSRLLSDRFSAERPKGSFSTLEIQRTEQGDSAMYLCASSLVGSYFGEGSWLTVV.

The chain carries TRBV19 and TRBJ1-1; 7 positions match TRBD1. There are 14 residues in the CDR3. Germline V gene data show CDR1 as LNHDA and CDR2 as SQIVND (reference sequence). With 3 bases clipped from V and 4 bases from J, the junction kept 5 bases outside the gene matches. The CDR3 spells CASSMRAGGTEAFF. CDR3 DNA sequence: TGTGCCAGTAGTATGAGGGCAGGGGGCACTGAAGCTTTCTTT.

In its sample, this clonotype was seen a few times. The V gene is TRBV15, the J gene TRBJ2-1, with 7 bases matching TRBD2. Losses at the gene ends were 0 bases for V and 5 bases for J; bases not matched to a gene: 7. Germline V gene data show CDR1 as LNHNV and CDR2 as YYDKDF (reference sequence). The CDR3 is 16 residues long. CDR3 loop: CATSRDSREVNNEQFF. The CDR3 DNA sequence: TGTGCCACCAGCAGAGATTCACGGGAGGTGAACAATGAGCAGTTCTTC.

The CDR3: CASSRNDRGGNSPLHF. The CDR3 nucleotides read TGTGCCAGCAGCCGAAATGACAGGGGTGGTAATTCACCCCTCCACTTT. The chain carries TRBV7-2 and TRBJ1-6; 8 bases line up with TRBD1. V gave up 5 bases and J gave up 6 bases; unmatched junction bases: 9. CDR1 and CDR2 from the germline V gene are SGHTA and FQGNSA. This CDR3 contains 16 residues. Drawing the rest from reference TRBV7-2 and TRBJ1-6, the complete variable domain is GAGVSQSPSNKVTEKGKDVELRCDPISGHTALYWYRQSLGQGLEFLIYFQGNSAPDKSGLPSDRFSAERTGGSVSTLTIQRTQQEDSAVYLCASSRNDRGGNSPLHFGNGTRLTVT.

This clonotype was counted between two and nine times. This sequence joins TRBV28 and TRBJ2-3, with TRBD2 as a possible D gene (6 bases). Trimming took 5 bases from V and 1 from J, leaving 13 bases between them. Per germline, CDR1 MDHEN and CDR2 SYDVKM. The CDR3 is 15 residues long. The CDR3 region is CASSQPGLGTDTQYF. CDR3 bases: TGTGCCAGCAGTCAGCCGGGACTCGGCACAGATACGCAGTATTTT.

At least ten counts were recorded for this clonotype. One junction end disagrees with the germline gene, perhaps due to a read error. The chain recombines TRBV7-8 with TRBJ2-7; TRBD2 matches 10 bases. Looked up from germline, CDR1 is SGHVS and CDR2 is FQNEAQ. The CDR3 consists of 15 residues. The CDR3 region is CAGSLEAGGTYEQYF. The CDR3 coding sequence is TGTGCCGGCAGCTTGGAAGCGGGAGGGACCTACGAGCAGTACTTC.

The chain has TRBV7-3 and TRBJ2-1; 11 nucleotides agree with TRBD1. CDR3 length: 16 amino acids. Trimming cost V 5 bases and J 12 bases; bases outside gene matches: 15. Germline CDR1 reads SGHTA; CDR2 reads FQGTGA. The CDR3 protein is CASSRGTGGGTDRQFF. In DNA form, the CDR3 reads TGTGCCAGCAGCAGAGGGACAGGGGGTGGTACGGATCGGCAGTTCTTC.

The sample holds a few counts of this clonotype. The gene calls are TRBV12-3 or TRBV12-4 and TRBJ1-5; 8 bases match TRBD1. The V and J ends lost 6 bases and 7 bases, in that order; junction bases with no gene match: 5. CDR3 length equals 13 residues. CDR3 protein: CASSRQGWQPQHF. The DNA for the CDR3 is TGTGCCAGCAGCAGACAGGGGTGGCAGCCCCAGCATTTT.

This clonotype was picked up a small number of times. The gene calls are TRBV10-3 and TRBJ2-5, with D uncertain. The V gene lost 8 bases and the J gene lost 1 base, with 5 bases spanning the gap. CDR3 length: 11 amino acids. Per germline, CDR1 ENHRY and CDR2 SYGVKD. The CDR3 DNA reads as TGTGCCATCGGCCCCCAAGAGACCCAGTACTTC. It translates to CAIGPQETQYF.

The table lists this clonotype with many counts. This sequence joins TRBV18 and TRBJ2-7; 9 nucleotides line up with TRBD1. Per germline, CDR1 KGHSH and CDR2 LQKENI. The CDR3 is 15 residues long. Trimming cost V 5 bases and J 5 bases; bases outside gene matches: 10. For the CDR3, the DNA is TGTGCCAGCTCATCTCGGACAGGGGCTTTTGACGAGCAGTACTTC. Encoded protein: CASSSRTGAFDEQYF.